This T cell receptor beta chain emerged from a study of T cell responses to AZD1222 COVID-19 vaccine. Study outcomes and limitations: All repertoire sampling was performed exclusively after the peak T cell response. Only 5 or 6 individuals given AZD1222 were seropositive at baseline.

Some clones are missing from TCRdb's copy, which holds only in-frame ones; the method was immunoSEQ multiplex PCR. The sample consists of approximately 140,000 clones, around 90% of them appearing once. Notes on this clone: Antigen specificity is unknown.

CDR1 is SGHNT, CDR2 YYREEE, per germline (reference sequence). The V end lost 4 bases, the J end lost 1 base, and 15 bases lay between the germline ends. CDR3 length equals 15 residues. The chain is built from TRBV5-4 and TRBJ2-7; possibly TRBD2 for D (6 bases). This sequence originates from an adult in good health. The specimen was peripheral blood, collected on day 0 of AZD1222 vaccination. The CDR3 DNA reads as TGTGCCAGCAGCACTTACCGGGACTTATCCTACGAGCAGTACTTC. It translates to CASSTYRDLSYEQYF.